Each of the 28 T cell receptor beta chains below was sequenced from the same sample in a study of blood T cell repertoires in COVID-19. TCRdb's table, derived via immunoSEQ multiplex PCR, lists solely in-frame clones and lacks some. The repertoire has around 16,000 clones, roughly nine tenths of them found once; the top ten carry more than 20%. Sequenced material: peripheral blood. The receptors stem from a man in his 60s with acute or convalescent COVID-19.

The chain carries TRBV18 and TRBJ2-1; 9 nucleotides match TRBD2. CDR1 is KGHSH and CDR2 is LQKENI in the germline V gene. Trimming took 3 bases from V and 9 from J; bases not matched to a gene: 9. The CDR3 extends over 15 amino acids. In DNA, the CDR3 is TGTGCCAGCTCACCGTTCGGCGCGGGGGGGGGTGAGCAGTTCTTC. This translates into CASSPFGAGGGEQFF.

This sequence joins TRBV19 and TRBJ1-4, with 10 bases that match TRBD1. Germline loops: CDR1 LNHDA, CDR2 SQIVND (reference sequence). This CDR3 has 14 residues. Trimming at V came to 6 bases and at J to 6 bases, leaving 4 bases not matched to a gene. The CDR3 loop is CASRPGQGYEKLFF. The CDR3, as DNA: TGTGCCAGTAGGCCGGGACAGGGGTATGAAAAACTGTTTTTT. Together with reference TRBV19 and TRBJ1-4, the CDR3 gives the full variable domain: DGGITQSPKYLFRKEGQNVTLSCEQNLNHDAMYWYRQDPGQGLRLIYYSQIVNDFQKGDIAEGYSVSREKKESFPLTVTSAQKNPTAFYLCASRPGQGYEKLFFGSGTQLSVL.

This sequence joins TRBV28 and TRBJ1-5, with a weak D call TRBD1 (6 bases). The CDR3 spans 14 residues. V was clipped by 3 bases and J by 6 bases, with 12 bases between them. Per the germline V gene, CDR1 is MDHEN and CDR2 is SYDVKM. The CDR3 nucleotides are TGTGCCAGCAGTTTGTTAGGGGGTGGTCAGCCCCAGCATTTT. The encoded protein is CASSLLGGGQPQHF.

The CDR3 DNA sequence: TGTGCCAGCACCCATAGCGGGGCATCCTACAATGAGCAGTTCTTC. It specifies CASTHSGASYNEQFF. The chain joins TRBV3-1 (or the pseudogene TRBV3-2) to TRBJ2-1; TRBD2 aligns across 8 bases. Germline CDR1 and CDR2: LGHDT and YNNKEL (reference sequence). V trimming: 7 bases; J trimming: 1 base; junction bases outside the gene matches: 6. The CDR3 extends over 15 amino acids.

CDR3 nucleotide sequence: TGTGCCAGCAGTCGATTAGCGGGAGGATCCGGGGAGCTGTTTTTT. This sequence encodes CASSRLAGGSGELFF. The chain employs TRBV2 and TRBJ2-2; 10 bases align to TRBD2. Germline assignment: CDR1 SNHLY and CDR2 FYNNEI. The CDR3 loop spans 15 amino acids. J lost 6 bases, V lost 5 bases, and 6 bases had no gene match.

This sequence joins TRBV6-1 and TRBJ2-7; D remains unclear. V lost 3 bases to trimming and J lost 4 bases, with 7 bases between them. CDR1 is MNHNS and CDR2 is SASEGT in the germline V gene. The CDR3 contains 12 residues. The CDR3 spells CASSDLSYEQYF. DNA of the CDR3: TGTGCCAGCAGTGACCTGAGTTACGAGCAGTACTTC.

The genes are TRBV11-1 and TRBJ1-6; tentative D call: TRBD1 (5 bases). V dropped 3 bases and J dropped 10 bases, with 10 bases sitting between them. Germline CDR1 is SGHAT and CDR2 is FQDESV (reference sequence). The CDR3 loop spans 13 amino acids. CDR3 protein: CASSFGAGSPLHF. For the CDR3, the DNA is TGTGCCAGCAGCTTTGGGGCTGGATCACCCCTCCACTTT.

This clone was counted once. This chain uses TRBV5-8 with TRBJ1-2; 7 positions match TRBD1. The V and J ends lost 1 base and 8 bases, in that order; junction bases with no gene match: 8. This CDR3 spans 14 amino acids. Per germline, CDR1 SGHTS and CDR2 YDEGEE. CDR3 nucleotides: TGTGCCAGCAGCTTGAAGTGGCAGGGGGACGGCTACACCTTC. Protein product: CASSLKWQGDGYTF.

V usage is TRBV3-1 (or the pseudogene TRBV3-2) and J usage is TRBJ1-1, with 10 positions matching TRBD1. The CDR3 runs 15 residues. Germline assignment: CDR1 LGHDT and CDR2 YNNKEL (reference sequence). The J segment lost 6 bases and the V segment lost 11 bases, leaving 15 bases of the junction unmatched. CDR3 protein: CAADPNRDRGAEAFF. For the CDR3, the DNA is TGTGCCGCCGACCCAAACCGGGACAGGGGTGCTGAAGCTTTCTTT.

This sequence joins TRBV6-5 and TRBJ2-3, with D possibly TRBD2 on 5 matching bases. Germline V lookup: CDR1 MNHEY, CDR2 SVGAGI. V was shortened by 8 bases and J by 3 bases, with 18 bases between the two germline ends. This CDR3 region has 15 residues. In DNA form, the CDR3 reads TGTGCCAGCGGGATAGACCCCCGAGGGACAGATACGCAGTATTTT. Its translation: CASGIDPRGTDTQYF.

The J gene is TRBJ1-1, the V gene TRBV28; D is perhaps TRBD1 (5 bases). This CDR3 is 17 amino acids long. V was clipped by 0 bases and J by 7 bases, with 21 bases between them. Germline CDR1 reads MDHEN; CDR2 reads SYDVKM. The CDR3, as DNA: TGTGCCAGCAGTTTATGGGATGGACGGGGGTTCCAGGGTGAAGCTTTCTTT. It encodes CASSLWDGRGFQGEAFF.

The V gene is TRBV2, the J gene TRBJ2-1; 9 nucleotides align to TRBD2. The CDR3 is made up of 14 amino acids. The V and J ends lost 5 bases and 4 bases, in that order; junction bases with no gene match: 3. Looked up from germline, CDR1 is SNHLY and CDR2 is FYNNEI. The CDR3 protein is CASSPLAGYNEQFF. CDR3 in DNA: TGTGCCAGCAGTCCCCTAGCGGGGTACAATGAGCAGTTCTTC.

The chain uses TRBV28 and TRBJ2-5; TRBD1 is a possible D gene (5 bases). V lost 3 bases and J lost 5, with 10 bases in between. CDR3 length: 13 amino acids. Germline-derived CDR1 and CDR2 are MDHEN and SYDVKM. The CDR3 DNA reads as TGTGCCAGCAGTTTGGGCAGGGTGGAGACCCAGTACTTC. Residues: CASSLGRVETQYF.

The V gene is TRBV29-1, the J gene TRBJ2-7, with D unclear. Trimming shortened V by 1 base and J by 1 base, and 5 bases separated the two germline ends. This CDR3 has 12 amino acids. The V gene's germline CDR1 is SQVTM and CDR2 ANQGSEA. CDR3 nucleotides: TGCAGCGTTGAAGGTCCTTCCTACGAGCAGTACTTC. Translating gives CSVEGPSYEQYF.

The chain is built from TRBV28 and TRBJ1-5; D not resolved. Trimming removed 7 bases from V and 6 bases from J, with 19 bases in between. CDR3 length: 15 residues. Germline V gives CDR1 MDHEN, CDR2 SYDVKM. As DNA, the CDR3 is TGTGCCAGCAATTTCCGAGCGGTAAAAAGTCAGCCCCAGCATTTT. This translates into CASNFRAVKSQPQHF.

The chain recombines TRBV19 with TRBJ2-3; maybe TRBD2 (7 bases). V was clipped by 3 bases and J by 2 bases, with 12 bases between them. Germline lookup yields CDR1 LNHDA and CDR2 SQIVND (reference sequence). CDR3 length: 15 residues. In nucleotides, the CDR3 is TGTGCCAGTAGTATGGGGGGGCAAGTCACAGATACGCAGTATTTT. Its protein is CASSMGGQVTDTQYF.

CDR3 coding DNA: TGTGCCAGCAGCCCTCTAGCGGGGGGGTCCTACGAGCAGTACTTC. Its protein product is CASSPLAGGSYEQYF. V is TRBV7-9 and J is TRBJ2-7; the match to TRBD2 covers 12 bases. The CDR3 extends over 15 amino acids. The junction had 3 bases not matched to a gene; V was cut back by 5 bases and J by 1 base. Germline values: CDR1 SEHNR, CDR2 FQNEAQ (reference sequence).

J is TRBJ2-5 and V is TRBV5-4; 8 bases are shared with TRBD2. This CDR3 comprises 13 residues. Germline trimming cut 3 bases from V and 5 bases from J; bases unmatched to any gene: 3. The germline V gene has CDR1 SGHNT and CDR2 YYREEE (reference sequence). CDR3 sequence (DNA): TGTGCCAGCAGCTCCGGGGGGGCTGAGACCCAGTACTTC. Translated, it gives CASSSGGAETQYF.

The chain employs TRBV11-3 and TRBJ1-3; TRBD1 matches 9 bases. This CDR3 is 16 amino acids long. Germline lookup yields CDR1 SGHNT and CDR2 YENEEA. V was pared by 5 bases and J by 7 bases, with 12 bases of the junction left unmatched. This chain's CDR3 is CASSARTGVILNTIYF. The CDR3 region has the DNA TGTGCCAGCAGCGCCCGGACAGGGGTGATTTTGAACACCATATATTTT.

The chain couples TRBV9 to TRBJ2-1, with 13 bases that match TRBD2. The CDR3 runs 16 residues. Germline V gene sequence: CDR1 SGDLS, CDR2 YYNGEE. Trimming removed 7 bases from V and 5 bases from J; junction bases left unmatched: 9. For the CDR3, the DNA is TGTGCCAGCTCCCAACGGGGACTAGCGGGACACAATGAGCAGTTCTTC. Translated: CASSQRGLAGHNEQFF.

CDR3 residues: CASSITGTGGNEQYF. CDR3 DNA sequence: TGTGCCAGTAGTATAACCGGGACAGGGGGTAACGAGCAGTACTTC. The chain joins TRBV19 to TRBJ2-7; 11 bases are shared with TRBD1. Losses at the gene ends were 2 bases for V and 5 bases for J; bases not matched to a gene: 5. This CDR3 contains 15 residues. Germline-derived CDR1 and CDR2 are LNHDA and SQIVND (reference sequence).

The V call is TRBV5-1, the J call TRBJ1-4; 7 bases agree with TRBD1. Unmatched junction bases numbered 2, after V lost 4 bases and J lost 5 bases. The CDR3 is made up of 13 amino acids. Per the germline V gene, CDR1 is SGHRS and CDR2 is YFSETQ. CDR3 sequence (DNA): TGCGCCAGCAGCCCGACAGGGAATGAAAAACTGTTTTTT. Protein: CASSPTGNEKLFF.

J is TRBJ2-3 and V is TRBV9; TRBD2 is a possible D gene (6 bases). The CDR3 has 15 amino acids. V was trimmed by 2 bases and J by 0 bases, leaving 10 bases between them. CDR1 and CDR2 from the germline V gene are SGDLS and YYNGEE. The DNA for the CDR3 is TGTGCCAGCAGCGTCGGCGGGGTAAGCACAGATACGCAGTATTTT. Its translation is CASSVGGVSTDTQYF.

The chain combines TRBV5-4 with TRBJ1-2; D call uncertain. This CDR3 spans 11 amino acids. Trimming left V 4 bases short and J 1 base short, with 2 bases between. Germline V gene sequence: CDR1 SGHNT, CDR2 YYREEE (reference sequence). The CDR3 sequence: CASSLNYGYTF. The CDR3 DNA reads TGTGCCAGCAGCCTTAACTATGGCTACACCTTC.

The chain is built from TRBV3-1 (or the pseudogene TRBV3-2) and TRBJ1-1, with 9 bases matching TRBD1. The CDR3 spans 21 residues. V dropped 2 bases and J dropped 2; count of bases not matched to a gene: 21. CDR1 is LGHDT and CDR2 is YNNKEL in the germline V gene (reference sequence). The CDR3 sequence: CASSQKDRGGGFPAPNTEAFF. CDR3 sequence (DNA): TGTGCCAGCAGCCAAAAGGACAGGGGAGGCGGTTTCCCTGCCCCAAACACTGAAGCTTTCTTT.

This sequence joins TRBV21-1 and TRBJ2-1; the table's D call TRBD2 went unverified against the DNA. TRBV21-1 is an annotated pseudogene. The CDR3 contains 21 residues. The CDR3 DNA sequence: TGTGCCAGCAGCTCCCGTAGGGAACTAGCGGGCAACGGTACGTCCTACAATGAGCAGTTCTTC. Translated: CASSSRRELAGNGTSYNEQFF.

This chain uses TRBV27 with TRBJ2-1; 12 positions match TRBD2. The V segment lost 6 bases and the J segment 6 bases; nucleotides outside the gene matches: 21. Germline CDR1 MNHEY, CDR2 SMNVEV (reference sequence). This CDR3 has 20 amino acids. For the CDR3, the DNA is TGTGCCAGCAGCTTCGGTCGCCACACTGTACTAGCGGGGGGAAGCAATGAGCAGTTCTTC. Protein sequence: CASSFGRHTVLAGGSNEQFF.

This clone was recorded once. This sequence joins TRBV3-1 (or the pseudogene TRBV3-2) and TRBJ2-5; D is uncertain. The germline gives CDR1 LGHDT, CDR2 YNNKEL (reference sequence). This CDR3 comprises 12 residues. V was pared by 1 base and J by 5 bases, with 5 bases between. This chain's CDR3 is CASSQVLETQYF. In DNA form, the CDR3 reads TGTGCCAGCAGCCAAGTTCTGGAGACCCAGTACTTC.